Listed below are T cell receptor beta chains from one sample, sequenced in a study of blood T cells in healthy people across ages. Each CDR3 protein is one row after TCRdb ran MiXCR on the 5' RACE reads. The sample records 1 million or so distinct CDR3 sequences, less than 25% being singletons. The same specimen was also included in a second study, on T cells of mothers and their children.

Sequences were obtained from blood. All receptors derive from a girl aged 2-10 years in good health. Both conserved end residues are part of each CDR3. Each record gives: clone size, J gene, D gene, V gene, CDR3 DNA, CDR3 protein. D genes are given only for firm matches. A clone size is listed for some rows: how often the clone was seen (once, few, many), or a class if it is expanded.

>few|TRBJ1-2|-|TRBV6-1
TGTGCCAGCAGAGAAGGGGGGCTGGGGCCCTCTCAAAATGGCTACACCTTC
CASREGGLGPSQNGYTF
>-|TRBJ2-2|-|TRBV7-2
TGTGCCAGCAGCTTAGTGAATTGGGAGGCCGGGGAGCTGTTTTTT
CASSLVNWEAGELFF
>-|TRBJ1-2|-|TRBV20-1
TGCAGTCCATCGGGCTACACCTTC
CSPSGYTF
>-|TRBJ2-1|-|TRBV20-1
TGCAGTGCTTTGTCGAGACACAGCTCCTACAATGAGCAGTTCTTC
CSALSRHSSYNEQFF
>once|TRBJ2-7|-|TRBV9
TGTGCCAGCAGCGTAGAACCCGAGCCCTCCTCCTACGAGCAGTACTTC
CASSVEPEPSSYEQYF
>few|TRBJ2-5|-|TRBV27
TGTGCCAGCAGTTTCTCTCCCTCCTCAGGGACCCAGTACTTC
CASSFSPSSGTQYF
>-|TRBJ2-3|-|TRBV20-1
TGCAGTGCCCGGACTTATAATACGCAGTATTTT
CSARTYNTQYF
>few|TRBJ2-1|-|TRBV12-5
TGTGCTAGTGGTTTGGGGGACTTTTATGAGCAGTTCTTC
CASGLGDFYEQFF
>-|TRBJ2-7|-|TRBV20-1
TGCAGTGCTCCCCGGCAGCCGGGCCAACCCTACGAGCAGTACTTC
CSAPRQPGQPYEQYF
>few|TRBJ1-4|-|TRBV29-1
TGCAGCGTTGGACAGGTGGTAAATGAAAAACTGTTTTTT
CSVGQVVNEKLFF
>once|TRBJ2-1|-|TRBV29-1
TGCAGCGTTAGTTTGTCACCCTCTTCGGGGGATGAGCAGTTCTTC
CSVSLSPSSGDEQFF
>-|TRBJ2-1|TRBD2|TRBV20-1
TGCAGTGCTAGAGATCCCCTTCGACTAGCGGGGGGGTATAATGAGCAGTTCTTC
CSARDPLRLAGGYNEQFF
>few|TRBJ2-7|-|TRBV20-1
TGCAGTGGAAAGAGTAACCCCTTGGACGAGCAGTACTTC
CSGKSNPLDEQYF
>-|TRBJ2-5|TRBD2|TRBV7-2
TGTGCCAGCAGCTCCTGGACTAGCGGGAGCGAGACCCAGTACTTC
CASSSWTSGSETQYF
>-|TRBJ1-4|-|TRBV4-1
TGCGCCAGCAGCCAAGAACGGGGGTCCGTAGATAATGAAAAACTGTTTTTT
CASSQERGSVDNEKLFF
>-|TRBJ2-3|TRBD2|TRBV7-2
TGTGCCAGCAGCAGCCGGGGGGTGAGCGGGGGCCCGGGGGATACGCAGTATTTT
CASSSRGVSGGPGDTQYF
>-|TRBJ2-7|-|TRBV10-3
TGTGCCATCAGCGGGGACCATTTGGCCTACGAGCAGTACTTC
CAISGDHLAYEQYF
>few|TRBJ2-7|TRBD2|TRBV20-1
TGCAGTGCTAGAGATTCTGCTAGCGGGGAGTATGAGCAGTACTTC
CSARDSASGEYEQYF
>-|TRBJ2-7|TRBD1|TRBV20-1
TGCAGTGGGGCAGGGGGCGTCCAAGCGGTCTCCTACGAGCAGTACTTC
CSGAGGVQAVSYEQYF
>-|TRBJ1-2|-|TRBV6-5
TGTGCCAGCAGTACTCCTCGGACGGCTCTCTATGGCTACACCTTC
CASSTPRTALYGYTF
>few|TRBJ1-3|-|TRBV13
TGTGCCAGCAGCTCACAGTCCTACTCTGGAAACACCATATATTTT
CASSSQSYSGNTIYF
>-|TRBJ2-3|TRBD2|TRBV24-1
TGTGCCACCAGTGATCCCCGACTAGCGGTCACAGATACGCAGTATTTT
CATSDPRLAVTDTQYF
>few|TRBJ1-6|-|TRBV6-5
TGTGCCAGCAGTTACAGGGGTAATTCACCCCTCCACTTT
CASSYRGNSPLHF
>-|TRBJ2-5|TRBD1|TRBV4-1
TGCGCCAGCAGCCAGATCCCTACAGGGGGAGAGACCCAGTACTTC
CASSQIPTGGETQYF
>-|TRBJ2-1|-|TRBV12-3/TRBV12-4
TGTGCCAGCAGTCCGGTCCCCAGGCGACAGGCTGAGCAGTTCTTC
CASSPVPRRQAEQFF
>few|TRBJ2-1|-|TRBV10-1
TGCGCCAGCAGCTCGGAGGGACTCGGGTTAGAAGATGAGCAGTTCTTC
CASSSEGLGLEDEQFF
>-|TRBJ2-1|-|TRBV7-9
TGTGCCAGCAGCCCCAGGGCGGGATCGGGCAATGAGCAGTTCTTC
CASSPRAGSGNEQFF
>-|TRBJ2-1|TRBD2|TRBV20-1
TGCAGTGCTAGTAGTGGGACTAGTGATATCAATGAGCAGTTCTTC
CSASSGTSDINEQFF
>few|TRBJ2-2|-|TRBV12-3/TRBV12-4
TGTGCCAGCAGGGGTTTTACCGGGGAGCTGTTTTTT
CASRGFTGELFF
>few|TRBJ2-3|-|TRBV7-2
TGTGCCAGCAGCTTGGGCGGGGACACAGATACGCAGTATTTT
CASSLGGDTDTQYF
>-|TRBJ1-4|-|TRBV7-9
TGTGCCAGCAGCACGGGACCCCATCCAAGGGGGACTAATGAAAAACTGTTTTTT
CASSTGPHPRGTNEKLFF
>-|TRBJ1-3|-|TRBV29-1
TGCAGCGTTGAAGATCAAGGGGTGAGGGGCTCTGGAAACACCATATATTTT
CSVEDQGVRGSGNTIYF
>-|TRBJ1-1|-|TRBV4-2
TGTGCCAGCAGCCAAGTCGACGGGACTCAGGGGACTGAAGCTTTCTTT
CASSQVDGTQGTEAFF
>few|TRBJ2-4|-|TRBV7-8
TGTGCCAGCAGCTTTAAATGGGGGCCTCTAGCCAAAAACATTCAGCACTTC
CASSFKWGPLAKNIQHF
>many|TRBJ2-1|TRBD2|TRBV9
TGTGCCAGCAGCACCCCATCGAGCGGGGCAGGCAATGAGCAGTTCTTC
CASSTPSSGAGNEQFF
>few|TRBJ2-5|-|TRBV14
TGTGCCAGCAGCCTTCCCCTTGTGGAGACCCAGTACTTC
CASSLPLVETQYF
>few|TRBJ2-7|-|TRBV9
TGTGCCAGCACCCCTGGGGACGGGTCCTACGAGCAGTACTTC
CASTPGDGSYEQYF
>few|TRBJ1-1|-|TRBV12-3/TRBV12-4
TGTGCCAGCAGTCTAAGTCTTTGGATGGAGGAGAAGACTGAAGCTTTCTTT
CASSLSLWMEEKTEAFF
>few|TRBJ2-1|-|TRBV24-1
TGTGCCACCAGTGACTATCTACGTGATGAGCAGTTCTTC
CATSDYLRDEQFF
>few|TRBJ1-5|-|TRBV12-3/TRBV12-4
TGTGCCAGCAGACCCAACGTTAATAGCAATCAGCCCCAGCATTTT
CASRPNVNSNQPQHF
>-|TRBJ2-7|-|TRBV20-1
TGCAGTGCTAGATCCGATTCCGGAGACGAGCAGTACTTC
CSARSDSGDEQYF
>-|TRBJ2-1|-|TRBV3-1
TGTGCCAGCAGCCAAGCCCCCTGGCCGGGGGCCCTATCCTACAATGAGCAGTTCTTC
CASSQAPWPGALSYNEQFF
>-|TRBJ1-3|-|TRBV2
TGTGCCAGCAGTGAAGGCGGGAGGGGCTCTGGAAACACCATATATTTT
CASSEGGRGSGNTIYF
>-|TRBJ2-6|TRBD1|TRBV28
TGTGCCAGCAGCCCGGACAGGGGGCTTGCTGGGGCCAACGTCCTGACTTTC
CASSPDRGLAGANVLTF
>few|TRBJ2-7|TRBD1|TRBV4-1
TGCGCCAGCAGCCAAGAGTTAGCAGGGGGCGCGAACTACGAGCAGTACTTC
CASSQELAGGANYEQYF
>few|TRBJ1-4|-|TRBV7-2
TGTGCCAGCAGCTTAGCGGGAAGTGGTAATGAAAAACTGTTTTTT
CASSLAGSGNEKLFF
>-|TRBJ2-6|TRBD2|TRBV29-1
TGCAGCGTTGCGGGGGGGGATAGCTCTGGGGCCAACGTCCTGACTTTC
CSVAGGDSSGANVLTF
>few|TRBJ1-2|-|TRBV7-8
TGTGCCAGCAGCCCCCCGCAGAACGACTACACCTTC
CASSPPQNDYTF